One sample yielded the 7 T cell receptor beta chains listed below, sequenced in a study of cytomegalovirus exposure and HLA in healthy donors (TCRdb year 2017). Libraries were prepared through the immunoSEQ multiplex PCR assay. For the multiplex PCR, a mixture combining 60 forward primers for TCR Vbeta segments and 13 reverse primers for TCR Jbeta segments was used. Sourced from immuneACCESS, this table was stored by TCRdb with only in-frame sequences that have V and J called. A share of the clones is absent; for the studies checked, an unresolved V gene accounts for under half, and the remainder has no known explanation. The sample's own table lists over 100,000 clones. The ten largest clonotypes hold about 4% of the sample. Sample: PBMCs. The receptors were gathered from a man under 40 in good health and CMV-seronegative.

With respect to this clone: The sample holds other DNA sequences that translate to the same CDR3. The V gene is TRBV6-1, the J gene TRBJ1-1; 8 nucleotides match TRBD1. CDR1 and CDR2 from the germline V gene are MNHNS and SASEGT. This CDR3 spans 12 amino acids. Losses at the gene ends were 6 bases for V and 5 bases for J; bases not matched to a gene: 2. The CDR3 sequence: CASRTGGTEAFF. For the CDR3, the DNA is TGTGCCAGCAGAACAGGGGGAACTGAAGCTTTCTTT.

This CDR3 reads CASSEFLGTGSEAFF. The CDR3 coding sequence is TGTGCCAGCAGTGAGTTTTTAGGGACAGGCTCCGAAGCTTTCTTT. The rearrangement links TRBV25-1 to TRBJ1-1; TRBD1 matches 8 bases. Germline loops: CDR1 MGHDK, CDR2 SYGVNS. V trimming: 3 bases; J trimming: 8 bases; junction bases outside the gene matches: 11. This CDR3 is built from 15 residues.

The chain recombines TRBV5-6 with TRBJ2-3; D possibly corresponds to TRBD2 (5 bases). The CDR3 loop spans 13 amino acids. The V and J ends lost 4 bases and 6 bases respectively, with 12 bases between them. In germline, CDR1 is SGHDT, CDR2 YYEEEE. CDR3 coding DNA: TGTGCCAGCAGCCTCCGAAGGGAGGATACGCAGTATTTT. It codes for CASSLRREDTQYF.

The chain recombines TRBV1 with TRBJ2-5; whether TRBD2, the table's D call, matches the DNA was not checked. The end of the DNA fits TRBJ2-7 better, so the J call may be wrong. TRBV1 is annotated as a pseudogene. CDR3 length: 17 residues. The CDR3 DNA is TGCACCAGCAGCCATTGGACTAGCGGGGGGCAAACCTACGAGCAGTACTTC. It encodes CTSSHWTSGGQTYEQYF.

The chain recombines TRBV15 with TRBJ2-3; D gene unclear. The CDR3 runs 14 residues. The V and J ends lost 6 bases and 3 bases respectively, with 13 bases between them. Germline CDR1 and CDR2: LNHNV and YYDKDF (reference sequence). The CDR3 DNA reads as TGTGCCACCAGGCCAGGTTCTAATACAGATACGCAGTATTTT. It yields the protein CATRPGSNTDTQYF. The entire variable domain, with the rest obtained from reference TRBV15 and TRBJ2-3, is as follows: DAMVIQNPRYQVTQFGKPVTLSCSQTLNHNVMYWYQQKSSQAPKLLFHYYDKDFNNEADTPDNFQSRRPNTSFCFLDIRSPGLGDTAMYLCATRPGSNTDTQYFGPGTRLTVL.

The V call is TRBV29-1, the J call TRBJ2-6; 7 bases are a match to TRBD1. The V and J ends lost 5 bases and 2 bases, in that order; junction bases with no gene match: 3. The germline V gene encodes CDR1 SQVTM and CDR2 ANQGSEA. This CDR3 is 14 amino acids long. CDR3 in DNA: TGCAGCGTTACTGACAGGGCTGGGGCCAACGTCCTGACTTTC. Translated, it gives CSVTDRAGANVLTF.

The V gene is TRBV6-4, the J gene TRBJ2-1, with a possible D match to TRBD2 (7 bases). With 0 bases removed from V and 5 bases from J, the gap between germline ends came to 11 bases. In germline, CDR1 is MRHNA, CDR2 SNTAGT. The CDR3 is 15 residues long. DNA of the CDR3: TGTGCCAGCAGTGACTCAAGGGGGGGCCACAATGAGCAGTTCTTC. It is translated as CASSDSRGGHNEQFF.